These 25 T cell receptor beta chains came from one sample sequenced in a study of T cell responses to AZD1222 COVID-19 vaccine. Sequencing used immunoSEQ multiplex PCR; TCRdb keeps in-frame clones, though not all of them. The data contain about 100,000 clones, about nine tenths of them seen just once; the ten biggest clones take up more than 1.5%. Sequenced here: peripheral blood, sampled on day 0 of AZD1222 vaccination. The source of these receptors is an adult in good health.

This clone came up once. The CDR3 region is CSVVARLETWEQYF. CDR3 sequence (DNA): TGCAGCGTTGTTGCGCGGCTCGAAACATGGGAGCAGTACTTC. This chain joins TRBV29-1 and TRBJ2-7; D unclear. CDR3 length: 14 residues. The V and J ends lost 4 bases and 7 bases respectively, with 20 bases between them. CDR1 and CDR2 (germline): SQVTM, ANQGSEA.

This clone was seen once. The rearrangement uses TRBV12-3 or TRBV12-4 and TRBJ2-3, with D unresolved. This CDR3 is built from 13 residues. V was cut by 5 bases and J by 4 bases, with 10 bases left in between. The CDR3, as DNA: TGTGCCAGCAGTCCTGGGGTCCCAGATACGCAGTATTTT. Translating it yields CASSPGVPDTQYF.

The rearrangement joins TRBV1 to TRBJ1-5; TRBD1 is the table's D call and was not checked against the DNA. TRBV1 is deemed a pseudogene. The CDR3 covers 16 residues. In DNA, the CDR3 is TGCACCAGCAGCCACTGTAAAAGGGGCTGCAATCAGCCCCAGCATTTT. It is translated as CTSSHCKRGCNQPQHF.

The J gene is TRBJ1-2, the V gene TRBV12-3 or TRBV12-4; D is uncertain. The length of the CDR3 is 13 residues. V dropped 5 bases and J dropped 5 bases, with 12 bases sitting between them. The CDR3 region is CASSPPRGYGYTF. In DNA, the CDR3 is TGTGCCAGCAGTCCCCCCCGCGGTTATGGCTACACCTTC.

For the CDR3, the DNA is TGTGCCAGCAGCCACTCACTGGGTGGTCGCTCTGGAAACACCATATATTTT. Translating it yields CASSHSLGGRSGNTIYF. The V gene is TRBV3-1 (or the pseudogene TRBV3-2), the J gene TRBJ1-3, with D unresolved. The germline V gene encodes CDR1 LGHDT and CDR2 YNNKEL (reference sequence). V was clipped by 3 bases and J by 0 bases, with 15 bases between them. The CDR3 is made up of 17 amino acids.

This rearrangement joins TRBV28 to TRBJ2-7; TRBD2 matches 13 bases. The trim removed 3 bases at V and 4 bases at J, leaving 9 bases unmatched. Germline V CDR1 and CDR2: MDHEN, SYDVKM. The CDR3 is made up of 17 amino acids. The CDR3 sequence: CASSFGLAGVTVYEQYF. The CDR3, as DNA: TGTGCCAGCAGTTTCGGACTAGCGGGGGTTACCGTGTACGAGCAGTACTTC. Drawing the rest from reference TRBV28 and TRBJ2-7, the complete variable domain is DVKVTQSSRYLVKRTGEKVFLECVQDMDHENMFWYRQDPGLGLRLIYFSYDVKMKEKGDIPEGYSVSREKKERFSLILESASTNQTSMYLCASSFGLAGVTVYEQYFGPGTRLTVT.

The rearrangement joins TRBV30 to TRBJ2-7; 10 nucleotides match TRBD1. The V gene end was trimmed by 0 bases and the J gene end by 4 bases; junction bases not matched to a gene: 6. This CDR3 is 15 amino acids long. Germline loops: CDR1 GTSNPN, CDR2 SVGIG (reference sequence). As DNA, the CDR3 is TGTGCCTGGAGTGTATCGACAGGGGGCCGGTACGAGCAGTACTTC. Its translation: CAWSVSTGGRYEQYF.

The CDR3 coding sequence is TGTGCCTGGAGCCTTACGGGACACCTGAGGGAGACCCAGTACTTC. Amino acid sequence: CAWSLTGHLRETQYF. The V and J genes are TRBV30 and TRBJ2-5; maybe TRBD1 (6 bases). Germline V CDR1 and CDR2: GTSNPN, SVGIG (reference sequence). V gave up 3 bases and J gave up 5 bases, with 19 bases separating them. CDR3 size: 15 residues. Combining the CDR3 with reference TRBV30 and TRBJ2-5 gives the whole variable domain SQTIHQWPATLVQPVGSPLSLECTVEGTSNPNLYWYRQAAGRGLQLLFYSVGIGQISSEVPQNLSASRPQDRQFILSSKKLLLSDSGFYLCAWSLTGHLRETQYFGPGTRLLVL.

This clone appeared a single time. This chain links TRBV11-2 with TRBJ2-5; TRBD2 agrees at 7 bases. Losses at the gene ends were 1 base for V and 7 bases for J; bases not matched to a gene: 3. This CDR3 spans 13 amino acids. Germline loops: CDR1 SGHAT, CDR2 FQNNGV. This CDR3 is CASSLGGSGTQYF. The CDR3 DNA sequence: TGTGCCAGCAGCTTAGGCGGGAGCGGGACCCAGTACTTC.

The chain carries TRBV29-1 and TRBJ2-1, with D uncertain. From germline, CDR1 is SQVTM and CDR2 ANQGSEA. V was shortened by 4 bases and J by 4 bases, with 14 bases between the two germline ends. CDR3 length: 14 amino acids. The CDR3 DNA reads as TGCAGCGTTGTGGGTGGCAAAGGGTACAATGAGCAGTTCTTC. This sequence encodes CSVVGGKGYNEQFF.

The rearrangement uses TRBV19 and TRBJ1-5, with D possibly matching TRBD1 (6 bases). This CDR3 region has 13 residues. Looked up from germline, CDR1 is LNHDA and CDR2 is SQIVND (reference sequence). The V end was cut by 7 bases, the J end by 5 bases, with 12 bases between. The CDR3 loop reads CASKWGADQPQHF. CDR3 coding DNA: TGTGCCAGTAAGTGGGGGGCCGATCAGCCCCAGCATTTT.

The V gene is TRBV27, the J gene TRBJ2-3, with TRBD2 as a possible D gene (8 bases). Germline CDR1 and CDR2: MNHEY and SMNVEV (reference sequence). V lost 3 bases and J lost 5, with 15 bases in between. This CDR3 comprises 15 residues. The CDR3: CASSLPGGGGDTQYF. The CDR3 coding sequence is TGTGCCAGCAGTTTGCCGGGAGGGGGCGGAGATACGCAGTATTTT.

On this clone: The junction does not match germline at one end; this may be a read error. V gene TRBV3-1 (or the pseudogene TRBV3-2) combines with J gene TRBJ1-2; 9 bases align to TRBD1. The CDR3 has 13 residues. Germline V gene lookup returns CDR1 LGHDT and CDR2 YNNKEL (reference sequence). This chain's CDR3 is CASSQDRGQGLSF. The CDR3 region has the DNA TGTGCCAGCAGCCAAGATCGGGGACAGGGCCTCTCCTTC.

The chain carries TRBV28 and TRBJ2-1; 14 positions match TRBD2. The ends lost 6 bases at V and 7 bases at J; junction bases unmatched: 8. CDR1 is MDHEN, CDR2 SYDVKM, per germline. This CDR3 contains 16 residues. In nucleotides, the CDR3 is TGTGCCAGCAGCCCCCGACTAGCGGGAGGGGGGAATGAGCAGTTCTTC. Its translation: CASSPRLAGGGNEQFF.

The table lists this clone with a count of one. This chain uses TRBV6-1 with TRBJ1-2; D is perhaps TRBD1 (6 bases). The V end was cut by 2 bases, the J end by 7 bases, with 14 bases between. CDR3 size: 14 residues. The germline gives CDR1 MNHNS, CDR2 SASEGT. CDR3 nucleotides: TGTGCCAGCAGTGAATTGATACGAGGGGGTGGCTACACCTTC. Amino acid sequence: CASSELIRGGGYTF.

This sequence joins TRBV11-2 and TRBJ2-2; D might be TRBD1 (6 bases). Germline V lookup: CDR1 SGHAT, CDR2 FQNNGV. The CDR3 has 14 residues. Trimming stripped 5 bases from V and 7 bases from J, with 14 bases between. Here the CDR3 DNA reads TGTGCCAGCAGCCAGTCCCGGGACATCGGGGAGCTGTTTTTT. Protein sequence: CASSQSRDIGELFF.

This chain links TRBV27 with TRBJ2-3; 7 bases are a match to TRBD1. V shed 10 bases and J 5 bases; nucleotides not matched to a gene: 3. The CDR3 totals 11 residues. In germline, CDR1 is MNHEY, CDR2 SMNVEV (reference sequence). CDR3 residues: CATHRGDTQYF. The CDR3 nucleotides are TGTGCCACTCACAGGGGAGATACGCAGTATTTT.

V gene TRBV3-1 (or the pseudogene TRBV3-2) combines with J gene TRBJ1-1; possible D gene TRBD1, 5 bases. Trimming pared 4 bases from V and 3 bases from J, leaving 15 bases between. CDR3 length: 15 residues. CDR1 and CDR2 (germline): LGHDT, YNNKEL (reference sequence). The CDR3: CASSPTPGVDTEAFF. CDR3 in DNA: TGTGCCAGCAGCCCGACCCCGGGGGTCGACACTGAAGCTTTCTTT.

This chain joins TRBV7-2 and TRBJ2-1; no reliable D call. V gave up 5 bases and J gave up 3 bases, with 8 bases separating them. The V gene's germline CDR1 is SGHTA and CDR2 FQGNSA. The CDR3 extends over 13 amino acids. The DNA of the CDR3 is TGTGCCAGCAGCGTCCTTTTCTACAATGAGCAGTTCTTC. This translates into CASSVLFYNEQFF.

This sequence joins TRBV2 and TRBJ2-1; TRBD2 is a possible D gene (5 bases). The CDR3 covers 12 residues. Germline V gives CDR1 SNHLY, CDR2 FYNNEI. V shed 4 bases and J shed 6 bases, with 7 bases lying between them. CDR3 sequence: CASSVRGNEQFF. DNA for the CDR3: TGTGCCAGCAGTGTTCGGGGCAATGAGCAGTTCTTC.

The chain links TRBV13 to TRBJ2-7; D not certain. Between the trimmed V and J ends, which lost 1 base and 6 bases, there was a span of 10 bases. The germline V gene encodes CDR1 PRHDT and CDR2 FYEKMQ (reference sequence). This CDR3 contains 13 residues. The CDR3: CASSLASLGEQYF. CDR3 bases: TGTGCCAGCAGCTTAGCTAGTTTGGGCGAGCAGTACTTC.

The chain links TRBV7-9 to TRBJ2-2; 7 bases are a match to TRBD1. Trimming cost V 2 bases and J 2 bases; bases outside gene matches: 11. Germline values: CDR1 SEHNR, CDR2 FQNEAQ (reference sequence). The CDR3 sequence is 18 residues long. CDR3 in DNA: TGTGCCAGCAGCTTAAGGGGGCAAACTGGCAATAACACCGGGGAGCTGTTTTTT. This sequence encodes CASSLRGQTGNNTGELFF.

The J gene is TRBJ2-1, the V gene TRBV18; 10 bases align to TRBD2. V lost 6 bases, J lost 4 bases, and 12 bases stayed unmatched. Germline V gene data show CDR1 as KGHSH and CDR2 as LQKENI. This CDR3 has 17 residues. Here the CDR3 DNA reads TGTGCCAGCTCCCCCACATCCGGGACTAGCGATTACAATGAGCAGTTCTTC. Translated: CASSPTSGTSDYNEQFF.

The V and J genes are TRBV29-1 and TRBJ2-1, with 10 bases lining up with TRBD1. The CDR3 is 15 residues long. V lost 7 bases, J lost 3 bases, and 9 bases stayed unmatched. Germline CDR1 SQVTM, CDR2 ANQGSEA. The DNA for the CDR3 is TGCAGCGCCACTAGACAGGGGGCGGACTACAATGAGCAGTTCTTC. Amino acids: CSATRQGADYNEQFF.

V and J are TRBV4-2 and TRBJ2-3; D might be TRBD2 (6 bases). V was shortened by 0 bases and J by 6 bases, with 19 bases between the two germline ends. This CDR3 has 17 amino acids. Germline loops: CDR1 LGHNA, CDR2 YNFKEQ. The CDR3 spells CASSQDIRRGLGDTQYF. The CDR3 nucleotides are TGTGCCAGCAGCCAAGATATCCGGCGGGGTCTAGGGGATACGCAGTATTTT.